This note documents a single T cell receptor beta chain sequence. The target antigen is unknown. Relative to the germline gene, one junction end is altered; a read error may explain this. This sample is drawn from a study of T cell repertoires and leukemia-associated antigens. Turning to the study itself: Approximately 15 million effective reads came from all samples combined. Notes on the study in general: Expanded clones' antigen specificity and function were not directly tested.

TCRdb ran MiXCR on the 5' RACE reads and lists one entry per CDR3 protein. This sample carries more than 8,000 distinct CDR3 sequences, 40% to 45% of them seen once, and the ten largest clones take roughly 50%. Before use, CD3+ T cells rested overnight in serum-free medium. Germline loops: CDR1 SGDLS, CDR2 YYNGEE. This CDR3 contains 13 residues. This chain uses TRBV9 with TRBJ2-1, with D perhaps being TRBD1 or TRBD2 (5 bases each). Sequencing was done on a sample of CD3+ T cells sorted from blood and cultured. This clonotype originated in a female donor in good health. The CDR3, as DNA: TGTGCCAGCAGCCCGGGGACGGGCAATGAGCAGCTCTTC. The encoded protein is CASSPGTGNEQLF.